Listed below are T cell receptor beta chains from one sample, sequenced in a study of blood T cell repertoires in COVID-19. Here immunoSEQ multiplex PCR was the method, and the copy in TCRdb shows in-frame clones only, minus some. Of fewer than 80,000 clones in the sample, roughly 89% were seen once. The sample was peripheral blood. These TCRs come from a human donor in a cohort sampled during active COVID-19. Each CDR3 is given with its conserved first and last residue. A D gene is named only where the DNA matches it firmly.

cdr3_length: 12
v_call: TRBV6-2/TRBV6-3
d_call: -
cdr3_aa: CASSQALYEQFF

cdr3_length: 17
v_call: TRBV18
d_call: -
cdr3_aa: CASSRFTQGSGANVLTF

cdr3_length: 16
v_call: TRBV5-1
d_call: -
cdr3_aa: CASSSGNREMNTEAFF

cdr3_length: 13
v_call: TRBV9
d_call: -
cdr3_aa: CASSVVLASEQFF

cdr3_length: 12
v_call: TRBV5-6
d_call: -
cdr3_aa: CASTFRGGEQFF

cdr3_length: 15
v_call: TRBV4-1
d_call: TRBD1
cdr3_aa: CASSQDSGQGPGYTF

cdr3_length: 14
v_call: TRBV5-1
d_call: -
cdr3_aa: CASSPAADTGELFF

cdr3_length: 15
v_call: TRBV5-1
d_call: TRBD1
cdr3_aa: CASSLGTENNSPLHF

cdr3_length: 14
v_call: TRBV7-3
d_call: TRBD2
cdr3_aa: CASSSGGGSDTQYF

cdr3_length: 14
v_call: TRBV7-8
d_call: -
cdr3_aa: CASSPGPTSPEQFF

cdr3_length: 14
v_call: TRBV27
d_call: TRBD1
cdr3_aa: CASSFAGGTTEAFF

cdr3_length: 13
v_call: TRBV29-1
d_call: TRBD1
cdr3_aa: CSVANPTGETQYF

cdr3_length: 17
v_call: TRBV11-2
d_call: TRBD1
cdr3_aa: CASSKGTAKFYNSPLHF

cdr3_length: 17
v_call: TRBV6-2/TRBV6-3
d_call: TRBD1
cdr3_aa: CASSYATGGTVLIIQYF